A selection of T cell receptor beta chains follows, all from one sample in a study of CD8 T cells in Susac syndrome. TCRdb passed the immunoSEQ multiplex PCR reads through MiXCR, listing each CDR3 protein once. The table lists about 76,000 distinct CDR3 sequences, approximately 93% of them singletons, with roughly 0.45% in the top ten. Sequenced material: CD8+ T cells from PBMCs. These receptors all stem from a human donor with Susac syndrome. Each CDR3 is given with its conserved first and last residue. The D gene is left open where the match is weak. Not every row has a clone size; where given, it reads once, few, many or a size class.

v_gene: TRBV20-1
j_gene: TRBJ1-5
abundance: NA
d_gene: NA
CDR3nt: TGCAGTGCAACAGGTACTTTTGACAATTCCGATGGGCCCCAGCATTTT
CDR3aa: CSATGTFDNSDGPQHF

v_gene: TRBV12-3/TRBV12-4
j_gene: TRBJ1-1
abundance: NA
d_gene: NA
CDR3nt: TGTGCCAGCAGTGAACGGTCGAACACTGAAGCTTTCTTT
CDR3aa: CASSERSNTEAFF

v_gene: TRBV7-2
j_gene: TRBJ2-1
abundance: NA
d_gene: NA
CDR3nt: TGTGCCAGCAGCTTAGAGTGGTATGAGCAGTTCTTC
CDR3aa: CASSLEWYEQFF

v_gene: TRBV3-1
j_gene: TRBJ1-1
abundance: NA
d_gene: NA
CDR3nt: TGTGCCAGCAGCCAAGATCCGGGGTGGACTGAAGCTTTCTTT
CDR3aa: CASSQDPGWTEAFF

v_gene: TRBV27
j_gene: TRBJ2-3
abundance: NA
d_gene: TRBD2
CDR3nt: TGTGCCAGCAGACCTAACGGGGCTAGCGGGTACACAGATACGCAGTATTTT
CDR3aa: CASRPNGASGYTDTQYF

v_gene: TRBV6-2/TRBV6-3
j_gene: TRBJ2-1
abundance: NA
d_gene: NA
CDR3nt: TGTGCCAGCAGCCCCTTGGCGGGAACATACAATGAGCAGTTCTTC
CDR3aa: CASSPLAGTYNEQFF

v_gene: TRBV2
j_gene: TRBJ2-5
abundance: NA
d_gene: NA
CDR3nt: TGTGCCAGCAGTTCCGGGCTAGAGACCCAGTACTTC
CDR3aa: CASSSGLETQYF

v_gene: TRBV20-1
j_gene: TRBJ2-5
abundance: NA
d_gene: NA
CDR3nt: TGCAGTGCTTCTCCCCTGGGGGAAGAGACCCAGTACTTC
CDR3aa: CSASPLGEETQYF

v_gene: TRBV19
j_gene: TRBJ1-2
abundance: NA
d_gene: NA
CDR3nt: TGTGCCAGTAGTATAGACTGGACGAGCCCTAAGAGGACCTATGGCTACACCTTC
CDR3aa: CASSIDWTSPKRTYGYTF

v_gene: TRBV19
j_gene: TRBJ2-1
abundance: few
d_gene: NA
CDR3nt: TGTGCCAGTAGAAGGGGGTACAATGAGCAGTTCTTC
CDR3aa: CASRRGYNEQFF

v_gene: TRBV30
j_gene: TRBJ1-3
abundance: NA
d_gene: NA
CDR3nt: TGTGCCTGGAGGGCGTGGGCCGAAACTGGAAACACCATATATTTT
CDR3aa: CAWRAWAETGNTIYF

v_gene: TRBV18
j_gene: TRBJ1-1
abundance: NA
d_gene: TRBD1
CDR3nt: TGTGCCAGCTCCCCTCGGACAGGAACAAACACTGAAGCTTTCTTT
CDR3aa: CASSPRTGTNTEAFF

v_gene: TRBV27
j_gene: TRBJ2-7
abundance: NA
d_gene: NA
CDR3nt: TGTGCCAGCAGCCCCCGGACAATTCCCTACGAGCAGTACTTC
CDR3aa: CASSPRTIPYEQYF

v_gene: TRBV5-1
j_gene: TRBJ1-6
abundance: NA
d_gene: NA
CDR3nt: TGCGCCAGCAGCTTCCAGCGACCAAATTCACCCCTCCACTTT
CDR3aa: CASSFQRPNSPLHF

v_gene: TRBV29-1
j_gene: TRBJ1-1
abundance: NA
d_gene: NA
CDR3nt: TGCAGCGTGCCCAATCGACTGGCCCTGAACACTGAAGCTTTCTTT
CDR3aa: CSVPNRLALNTEAFF

v_gene: TRBV14
j_gene: TRBJ2-5
abundance: NA
d_gene: TRBD1
CDR3nt: TGTGCCAGCAGCCACATAGGACAGGGTGAGACCCAGTACTTC
CDR3aa: CASSHIGQGETQYF

v_gene: TRBV6-1
j_gene: TRBJ1-5
abundance: NA
d_gene: TRBD1
CDR3nt: TGTGCCAGCATTAGGGACAGGGCCAATCAGCCCCAGCATTTT
CDR3aa: CASIRDRANQPQHF

v_gene: TRBV20-1
j_gene: TRBJ2-3
abundance: NA
d_gene: NA
CDR3nt: TGCAGTGCTAGAGATCGAGGAGACACAGATACGCAGTATTTT
CDR3aa: CSARDRGDTDTQYF

v_gene: TRBV10-3
j_gene: TRBJ2-1
abundance: NA
d_gene: NA
CDR3nt: TGTGCCACAGGGGAACCTGATTACAATGAGCAGTTCTTC
CDR3aa: CATGEPDYNEQFF

v_gene: TRBV20-1
j_gene: TRBJ2-7
abundance: NA
d_gene: TRBD1
CDR3nt: TGCAGTGCTAGACCCCGGGACAGGTCCTACGAGCAGTACTTC
CDR3aa: CSARPRDRSYEQYF

v_gene: TRBV4-1
j_gene: TRBJ1-1
abundance: NA
d_gene: NA
CDR3nt: TGCGCCAGCAGCCCTTCGCGGGGGGCTATGACTGAAGCTTTCTTT
CDR3aa: CASSPSRGAMTEAFF

v_gene: TRBV6-5
j_gene: TRBJ2-3
abundance: NA
d_gene: NA
CDR3nt: TGTGCCAGCAGTTACAGTCAGGGAAGCGCAGATACGCAGTATTTT
CDR3aa: CASSYSQGSADTQYF

v_gene: TRBV19
j_gene: TRBJ1-1
abundance: NA
d_gene: NA
CDR3nt: TGTGCCAGTAGTGAATACACTGAAGCTTTCTTT
CDR3aa: CASSEYTEAFF

v_gene: TRBV20-1
j_gene: TRBJ2-1
abundance: NA
d_gene: TRBD2
CDR3nt: TGCAGTGCTAGAGATGTAGCTAGCGGGTTTAATGAGCAGTTCTTC
CDR3aa: CSARDVASGFNEQFF

v_gene: TRBV28
j_gene: TRBJ2-7
abundance: once
d_gene: TRBD2
CDR3nt: TGTGCCAGCAGTTTTGCTAGCGGGGCCTCCTACGAGCAGTACTTC
CDR3aa: CASSFASGASYEQYF

v_gene: TRBV12-3/TRBV12-4
j_gene: TRBJ2-1
abundance: NA
d_gene: TRBD1
CDR3nt: TGTGCCAGCAGTTGGGGGGCCGGGACAGGGTACAATGAGCAGTTCTTC
CDR3aa: CASSWGAGTGYNEQFF

v_gene: TRBV20-1
j_gene: TRBJ2-7
abundance: NA
d_gene: TRBD1
CDR3nt: TGCGGTGCTAAGACCGGGACAGGGGCGGAGGAGCAGTACTTC
CDR3aa: CGAKTGTGAEEQYF

v_gene: TRBV6-5
j_gene: TRBJ1-1
abundance: NA
d_gene: NA
CDR3nt: TGTGCCAGCAGTTACTCTCTTAATTGGGGAGCTTTCTTT
CDR3aa: CASSYSLNWGAFF

v_gene: TRBV6-6
j_gene: TRBJ2-3
abundance: NA
d_gene: NA
CDR3nt: TGTGCCAGCAGCGACAGGAACACAGATACGCAGTATTTT
CDR3aa: CASSDRNTDTQYF

v_gene: TRBV4-1
j_gene: TRBJ2-1
abundance: NA
d_gene: TRBD2
CDR3nt: TGCGCCAGCAGCCAAACTAGCGGGGGGGCAATCAGCGAGCAGTTCTTC
CDR3aa: CASSQTSGGAISEQFF

v_gene: TRBV25-1
j_gene: TRBJ1-4
abundance: NA
d_gene: NA
CDR3nt: TGTGCCAGCAGTGAGCCAGGTCGAGAAAAACTGTTTTTT
CDR3aa: CASSEPGREKLFF

v_gene: TRBV11-2
j_gene: TRBJ2-5
abundance: NA
d_gene: NA
CDR3nt: TGTGCCAGCAGCTCCCTTAGCCAAGAGACCCAGTACTTC
CDR3aa: CASSSLSQETQYF

v_gene: TRBV24-1
j_gene: TRBJ2-5
abundance: NA
d_gene: NA
CDR3nt: TGTGCCACCGGGGCCACCCCCGAGACCCAGTACTTC
CDR3aa: CATGATPETQYF

v_gene: TRBV15
j_gene: TRBJ2-6
abundance: NA
d_gene: TRBD1
CDR3nt: TGTGCCACCAGCAGAGACCGGGACAGGGGAGCTGGGGCCAACGTCCTGACTTTC
CDR3aa: CATSRDRDRGAGANVLTF

v_gene: TRBV27
j_gene: TRBJ1-4
abundance: NA
d_gene: TRBD1
CDR3nt: TGTGCCAGCAGTCCTCGGGACAGGGGGAGTGAAAAACTGTTTTTT
CDR3aa: CASSPRDRGSEKLFF

v_gene: TRBV9
j_gene: TRBJ1-2
abundance: NA
d_gene: NA
CDR3nt: TGTGCCAGCAGCTCCCGAAGGGGCTACACCTTC
CDR3aa: CASSSRRGYTF

v_gene: TRBV19
j_gene: TRBJ1-2
abundance: NA
d_gene: NA
CDR3nt: TGTGCCAGTACAGGAACGCGGAAATATGGCTACACCTTC
CDR3aa: CASTGTRKYGYTF

v_gene: TRBV9
j_gene: TRBJ2-2
abundance: NA
d_gene: TRBD2
CDR3nt: TGTGCCAGCGGAAGAGTAAGGGAGGGAGCGAACACCGGGGAGCTGTTTTTT
CDR3aa: CASGRVREGANTGELFF

v_gene: TRBV9
j_gene: TRBJ2-2
abundance: NA
d_gene: NA
CDR3nt: TGTGCCAGCAGCCAGCCGGGGGCCCACACCGGGGAGCTGTTTTTT
CDR3aa: CASSQPGAHTGELFF

v_gene: TRBV20-1
j_gene: TRBJ2-5
abundance: NA
d_gene: NA
CDR3nt: TGCAGTGCCCCCCCTACCGGGACTTTTGTTTTTATGGGCAAGGGCGAGACCCAGTACTTC
CDR3aa: CSAPPTGTFVFMGKGETQYF

v_gene: TRBV30
j_gene: TRBJ2-7
abundance: NA
d_gene: NA
CDR3nt: TGTGCCTGGAGTCTGGGACTCTACGAGCAGTACTTC
CDR3aa: CAWSLGLYEQYF

v_gene: TRBV12-5
j_gene: TRBJ2-1
abundance: NA
d_gene: NA
CDR3nt: TGTGCTAGTGGACCTACAGGGACCGGTTACAATGAGCAGTTCTTC
CDR3aa: CASGPTGTGYNEQFF

v_gene: TRBV27
j_gene: TRBJ1-1
abundance: NA
d_gene: TRBD1
CDR3nt: TGTGCCAGCAGTTTATATCAGGGGGCGAACACTGAAGCTTTCTTT
CDR3aa: CASSLYQGANTEAFF

v_gene: TRBV20-1
j_gene: TRBJ1-4
abundance: NA
d_gene: NA
CDR3nt: TGCAGTGCCTTAGAGTGGGGCTCCGGCCCCCCTAATGAAAAACTGTTTTTT
CDR3aa: CSALEWGSGPPNEKLFF

v_gene: TRBV6-6
j_gene: TRBJ2-1
abundance: NA
d_gene: NA
CDR3nt: TGTGCCGGGGCCACGGGGGCGGGCTACAATGAGCAGTTCTTC
CDR3aa: CAGATGAGYNEQFF

v_gene: TRBV11-2
j_gene: TRBJ2-1
abundance: NA
d_gene: NA
CDR3nt: TGTGCCAGCAGCCCGATCGGGAATGAGCAGTTCTTC
CDR3aa: CASSPIGNEQFF

v_gene: TRBV9
j_gene: TRBJ2-2
abundance: NA
d_gene: TRBD1
CDR3nt: TGTGCCAGCAGCCCCGACAGGGTCTGGGACACCGGGGAGCTGTTTTTT
CDR3aa: CASSPDRVWDTGELFF

v_gene: TRBV19
j_gene: TRBJ1-1
abundance: NA
d_gene: NA
CDR3nt: TGTGCCAGTAGTATACACATGAACACTGAAGCTTTCTTT
CDR3aa: CASSIHMNTEAFF

v_gene: TRBV19
j_gene: TRBJ2-1
abundance: NA
d_gene: TRBD2
CDR3nt: TGTGCCAGTAGTATCGGACTAGCGGGACCCAATGAGCAGTTCTTC
CDR3aa: CASSIGLAGPNEQFF

v_gene: TRBV11-2
j_gene: TRBJ2-1
abundance: NA
d_gene: NA
CDR3nt: TGTGCCAGCAGCTTAGTGGGAGACACCTACAATGAGCAGTTCTTC
CDR3aa: CASSLVGDTYNEQFF

v_gene: TRBV7-2
j_gene: TRBJ2-1
abundance: few
d_gene: TRBD2
CDR3nt: TGTGCCAGCAGCCCGGGGACTAGCCGGAACAATGAGCAGTTCTTC
CDR3aa: CASSPGTSRNNEQFF

v_gene: TRBV28
j_gene: TRBJ2-5
abundance: NA
d_gene: TRBD2
CDR3nt: TGTGCCAGCAGTGGGACTAGCGGGAGGAGCGAGACCCAGTACTTC
CDR3aa: CASSGTSGRSETQYF

v_gene: TRBV7-3
j_gene: TRBJ2-1
abundance: NA
d_gene: NA
CDR3nt: TGTGCCAGCAGCTTAAGAGGGAGGAGGGGGGTCCCGTACAATGAGCAGTTCTTC
CDR3aa: CASSLRGRRGVPYNEQFF

v_gene: TRBV20-1
j_gene: TRBJ1-1
abundance: NA
d_gene: NA
CDR3nt: TGCAGTGCTCTAGGACTGTCGAACACTGAAGCTTTCTTT
CDR3aa: CSALGLSNTEAFF

v_gene: TRBV5-6
j_gene: TRBJ2-7
abundance: NA
d_gene: NA
CDR3nt: TGTGCCAGCAGCTTGATCGGCAGGGCCTACGAGCAGTACTTC
CDR3aa: CASSLIGRAYEQYF

v_gene: TRBV11-2
j_gene: TRBJ2-7
abundance: once
d_gene: TRBD2
CDR3nt: TGTGCCAGCAGCGGATATAGCGGGGGGGGGTCCTACGAGCAGTACTTC
CDR3aa: CASSGYSGGGSYEQYF

v_gene: TRBV27
j_gene: TRBJ2-7
abundance: NA
d_gene: NA
CDR3nt: TGTGCCAGCAGTTCGGGGGCGGGAACTCCTTCCGGGGAGCAGTACTTC
CDR3aa: CASSSGAGTPSGEQYF